The TCR beta chain described here comes from a study of PD-1 blockade in classical Hodgkin lymphoma. Each patient relapsed following autologous stem cell transplantation, and prior brentuximab vedotin exposure differed. The V gene lost 4 bases and the J gene lost 7 bases, with 18 bases spanning the gap. Germline V lookup: CDR1 SGHRS, CDR2 YFSETQ. This CDR3 comprises 15 residues. The method was immunoSEQ multiplex PCR; TCRdb's version includes in-frame clones alone and lacks a portion of them. The repertoire holds about 97,000 clones, with 75% to 90% as singletons. The rearrangement joins TRBV5-1 to TRBJ2-1; TRBD1 might be the D (6 bases). Sequenced material: peripheral blood mononuclear cells (PBMCs), taken at baseline. This TCR was recovered from a human donor with classical Hodgkin lymphoma. CDR3 DNA: TGCGCCAGCAGCACCTACCAGGGGAGTGGAAATGAGCAGTTCTTC. This gives the protein CASSTYQGSGNEQFF. Full variable domain (rest looked up from reference TRBV5-1 and TRBJ2-1): KAGVTQTPRYLIKTRGQQVTLSCSPISGHRSVSWYQQTPGQGLQFLFEYFSETQRNKGNFPGRFSGRQFSNSRSEMNVSTLELGDSALYLCASSTYQGSGNEQFFGPGTRLTVL.